Listed below are T cell receptor beta chains from one sample, sequenced in a study of neurological immune-mediated disorders. TCRdb used MiXCR to reprocess the 5' RACE reads, holding one entry per CDR3 protein. The table includes some 49,000 distinct CDR3 sequences, less than 15% detected once. The sample consisted of PBMCs. Every receptor here comes from a male donor with HTLV-1-associated myelopathy (HAM/TSP). Both conserved end residues are trimmed from each CDR3. The order of the fields is J gene, V gene, CDR3 protein.

J gene: TRBJ1-1; V gene: TRBV5-1; CDR3 protein: ASSFSGGAATEAF
J gene: TRBJ2-7; V gene: TRBV5-1; CDR3 protein: ASSQADNTYEQY
J gene: TRBJ1-5; V gene: TRBV5-1; CDR3 protein: ASSWTGAVNQPQH
J gene: TRBJ2-5; V gene: TRBV20-1; CDR3 protein: SARKPSKETQY
J gene: TRBJ2-7; V gene: TRBV20-1; CDR3 protein: SAPDRGSEQY
J gene: TRBJ1-2; V gene: TRBV5-6; CDR3 protein: ASSLGPSRIGGYT
J gene: TRBJ2-2; V gene: TRBV6-5; CDR3 protein: ASSYRGANTGELF
J gene: TRBJ2-1; V gene: TRBV5-1; CDR3 protein: ASASMISGLVF
J gene: TRBJ2-1; V gene: TRBV20-1; CDR3 protein: SARDPWGGGYNEQF
J gene: TRBJ2-3; V gene: TRBV5-6; CDR3 protein: ASSPRWSADTQY
J gene: TRBJ1-6; V gene: TRBV4-1; CDR3 protein: ASSQDIGDSPLH
J gene: TRBJ2-6; V gene: TRBV6-6; CDR3 protein: ASRPIGGGANVLT
J gene: TRBJ1-1; V gene: TRBV5-1; CDR3 protein: ASSQGQGKEAF
J gene: TRBJ2-5; V gene: TRBV7-2; CDR3 protein: ASSLLTHQSGQY
J gene: TRBJ2-3; V gene: TRBV6-6; CDR3 protein: ASSFSSSARGPITDTQY
J gene: TRBJ2-5; V gene: TRBV5-1; CDR3 protein: ASSLAGGSGGKETQY
J gene: TRBJ2-7; V gene: TRBV10-3; CDR3 protein: AISGGQGSSTYEQY
J gene: TRBJ2-7; V gene: TRBV6-2/TRBV6-3; CDR3 protein: ASSYAAYEQY
J gene: TRBJ1-1; V gene: TRBV20-1; CDR3 protein: SARDPFGTEAF
J gene: TRBJ2-1; V gene: TRBV7-2; CDR3 protein: ASSHRDQAYNEQF
J gene: TRBJ1-5; V gene: TRBV10-3; CDR3 protein: ATMNRGEGNQPQH
J gene: TRBJ2-5; V gene: TRBV20-1; CDR3 protein: SARVTSGSPQETQY
J gene: TRBJ2-3; V gene: TRBV5-1; CDR3 protein: ASSTSGGSSTDTQY
J gene: TRBJ2-2; V gene: TRBV29-1; CDR3 protein: SVEGQVMPGELF
J gene: TRBJ1-1; V gene: TRBV14; CDR3 protein: ASRRTGSTEAF
J gene: TRBJ2-3; V gene: TRBV5-1; CDR3 protein: ASSLQPGQGFDTQY
J gene: TRBJ1-1; V gene: TRBV12-3/TRBV12-4; CDR3 protein: ASSSQGVGTEAF
J gene: TRBJ2-7; V gene: TRBV10-3; CDR3 protein: AIGRGRDEQY
J gene: TRBJ2-1; V gene: TRBV20-1; CDR3 protein: SARAGTGLNEQF
J gene: TRBJ2-1; V gene: TRBV5-6; CDR3 protein: ASSWSRDRGENEQF
J gene: TRBJ2-3; V gene: TRBV29-1; CDR3 protein: SVGGTGTTQY
J gene: TRBJ2-7; V gene: TRBV28; CDR3 protein: ASSLSKQEQY
J gene: TRBJ1-3; V gene: TRBV5-1; CDR3 protein: ASSLEVGDSGNTIY
J gene: TRBJ2-7; V gene: TRBV20-1; CDR3 protein: SAIPGHLSSYEQY
J gene: TRBJ1-1; V gene: TRBV4-3; CDR3 protein: ASSQEVANTEAF
J gene: TRBJ2-7; V gene: TRBV5-1; CDR3 protein: ASTPTSAAYEQY
J gene: TRBJ2-5; V gene: TRBV29-1; CDR3 protein: SVERGQVQY
J gene: TRBJ2-5; V gene: TRBV4-2; CDR3 protein: ASSQGTSGQETQY
J gene: TRBJ2-1; V gene: TRBV6-5; CDR3 protein: ASSYRPGGISYNEQF
J gene: TRBJ2-3; V gene: TRBV28; CDR3 protein: ASSWGTVDTQY
J gene: TRBJ2-2; V gene: TRBV14; CDR3 protein: ASSQEGLNTGELF
J gene: TRBJ1-2; V gene: TRBV4-3; CDR3 protein: ASSQEVAPYYGYT
J gene: TRBJ2-6; V gene: TRBV18; CDR3 protein: ASSPTSGANVLT
J gene: TRBJ1-6; V gene: TRBV10-3; CDR3 protein: AISVGQVDSPLH
J gene: TRBJ2-7; V gene: TRBV11-2; CDR3 protein: ASSLELGLRYEQY
J gene: TRBJ1-2; V gene: TRBV20-1; CDR3 protein: SARDRGRVDYGYT
J gene: TRBJ1-1; V gene: TRBV20-1; CDR3 protein: SAPTRLQNTEAF
J gene: TRBJ2-1; V gene: TRBV12-3/TRBV12-4; CDR3 protein: ASSLLAGLNEQF
J gene: TRBJ1-2; V gene: TRBV7-9; CDR3 protein: ASSLDVRANTGYT
J gene: TRBJ1-4; V gene: TRBV7-6; CDR3 protein: ASSYNPKNSDEKLF